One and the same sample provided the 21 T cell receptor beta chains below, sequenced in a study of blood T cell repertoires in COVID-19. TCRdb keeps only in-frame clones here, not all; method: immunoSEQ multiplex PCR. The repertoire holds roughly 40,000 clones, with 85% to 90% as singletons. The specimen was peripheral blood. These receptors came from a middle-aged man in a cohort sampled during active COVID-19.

This chain's CDR3 is CATYYPHTDTQYF. The CDR3 region has the DNA TGCGCCACCTATTACCCCCACACAGATACGCAGTATTTT. V is TRBV4-1 and J is TRBJ2-3, with D uncertain. Germline lookup yields CDR1 MGHRA and CDR2 YSYEKL. Trimming took 10 bases from V and 2 from J, leaving 13 bases between them. The CDR3 is 13 residues long.

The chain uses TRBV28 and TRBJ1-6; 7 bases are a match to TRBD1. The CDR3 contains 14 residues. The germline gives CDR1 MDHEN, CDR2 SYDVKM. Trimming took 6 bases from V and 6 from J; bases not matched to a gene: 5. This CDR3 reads CASRWDRPNSPLHF. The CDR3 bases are TGTGCCAGCAGGTGGGACAGACCTAATTCACCCCTCCACTTT.

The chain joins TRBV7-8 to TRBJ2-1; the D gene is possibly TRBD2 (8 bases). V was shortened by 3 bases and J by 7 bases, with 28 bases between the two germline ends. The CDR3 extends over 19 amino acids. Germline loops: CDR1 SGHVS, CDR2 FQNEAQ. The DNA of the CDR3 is TGTGCCAGCAGCTTTCGACAGGGTATTAGCGGGGAAAAGGGGAATGAGCAGTTCTTC. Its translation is CASSFRQGISGEKGNEQFF.

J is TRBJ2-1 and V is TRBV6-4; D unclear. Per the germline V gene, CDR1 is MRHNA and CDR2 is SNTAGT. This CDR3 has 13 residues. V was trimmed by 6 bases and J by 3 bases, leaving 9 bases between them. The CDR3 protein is CASSSGFYNEQFF. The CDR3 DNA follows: TGTGCCAGCAGCAGTGGCTTCTACAATGAGCAGTTCTTC.

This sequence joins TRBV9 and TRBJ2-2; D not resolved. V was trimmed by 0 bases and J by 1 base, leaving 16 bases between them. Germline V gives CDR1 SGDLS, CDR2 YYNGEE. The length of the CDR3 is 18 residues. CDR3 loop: CASSVEPPRLVNTGELFF. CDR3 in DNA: TGTGCCAGCAGCGTAGAGCCCCCCCGTCTGGTGAACACCGGGGAGCTGTTTTTT. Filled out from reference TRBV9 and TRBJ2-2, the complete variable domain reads DSGVTQTPKHLITATGQRVTLRCSPRSGDLSVYWYQQSLDQGLQFLIQYYNGEERAKGNILERFSAQQFPDLHSELNLSSLELGDSALYFCASSVEPPRLVNTGELFFGEGSRLTVL.

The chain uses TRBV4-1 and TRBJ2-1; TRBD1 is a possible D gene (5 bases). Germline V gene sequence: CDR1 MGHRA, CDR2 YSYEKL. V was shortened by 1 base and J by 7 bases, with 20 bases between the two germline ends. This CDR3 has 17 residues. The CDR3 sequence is CASSQVAGLRLTNEQFF. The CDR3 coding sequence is TGCGCCAGCAGCCAAGTAGCAGGGCTGAGGCTCACGAATGAGCAGTTCTTC.

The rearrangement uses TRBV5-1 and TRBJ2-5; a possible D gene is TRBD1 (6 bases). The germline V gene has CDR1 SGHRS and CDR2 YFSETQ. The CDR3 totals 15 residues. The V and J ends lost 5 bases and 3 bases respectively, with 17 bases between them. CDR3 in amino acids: CASSSPGHGEETQYF. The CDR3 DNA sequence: TGCGCCAGCAGTTCTCCGGGACACGGGGAAGAGACCCAGTACTTC.

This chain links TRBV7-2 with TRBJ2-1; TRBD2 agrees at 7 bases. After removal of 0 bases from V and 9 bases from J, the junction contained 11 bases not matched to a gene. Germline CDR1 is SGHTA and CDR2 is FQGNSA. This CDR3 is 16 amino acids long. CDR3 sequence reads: CASSLAQRTRPPEQFF. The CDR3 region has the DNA TGTGCCAGCAGCTTAGCGCAAAGGACTAGGCCCCCTGAGCAGTTCTTC.

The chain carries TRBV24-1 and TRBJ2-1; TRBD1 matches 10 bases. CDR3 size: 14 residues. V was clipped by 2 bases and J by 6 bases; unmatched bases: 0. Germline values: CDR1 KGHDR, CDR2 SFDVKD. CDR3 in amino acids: CATSDWTGGNEQFF. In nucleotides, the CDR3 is TGTGCCACCAGTGATTGGACAGGGGGCAATGAGCAGTTCTTC.

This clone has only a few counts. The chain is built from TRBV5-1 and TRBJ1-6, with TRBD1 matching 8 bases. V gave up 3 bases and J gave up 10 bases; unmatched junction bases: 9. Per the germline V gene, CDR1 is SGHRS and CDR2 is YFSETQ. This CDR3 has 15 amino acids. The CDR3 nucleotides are TGCGCCAGCAGCTGGAGCGGGACAGGAGGGTCACCCCTCCACTTT. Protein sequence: CASSWSGTGGSPLHF. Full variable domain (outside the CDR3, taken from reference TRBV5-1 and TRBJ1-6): KAGVTQTPRYLIKTRGQQVTLSCSPISGHRSVSWYQQTPGQGLQFLFEYFSETQRNKGNFPGRFSGRQFSNSRSEMNVSTLELGDSALYLCASSWSGTGGSPLHFGNGTRLTVT.

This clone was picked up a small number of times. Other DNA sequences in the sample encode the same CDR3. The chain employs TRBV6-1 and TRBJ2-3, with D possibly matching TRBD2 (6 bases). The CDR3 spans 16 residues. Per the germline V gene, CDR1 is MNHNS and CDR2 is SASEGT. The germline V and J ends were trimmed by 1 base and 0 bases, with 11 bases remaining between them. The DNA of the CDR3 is TGTGCCAGCAGTGAAGAGGTAGCGGTAAGCACAGATACGCAGTATTTT. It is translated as CASSEEVAVSTDTQYF.

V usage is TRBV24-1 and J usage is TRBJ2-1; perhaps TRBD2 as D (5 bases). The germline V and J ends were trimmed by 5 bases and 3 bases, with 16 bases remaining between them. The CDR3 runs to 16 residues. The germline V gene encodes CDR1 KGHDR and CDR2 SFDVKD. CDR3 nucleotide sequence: TGTGCCACCAGTGGCGCCGGACTCATGTACTACAATGAGCAGTTCTTC. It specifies CATSGAGLMYYNEQFF.

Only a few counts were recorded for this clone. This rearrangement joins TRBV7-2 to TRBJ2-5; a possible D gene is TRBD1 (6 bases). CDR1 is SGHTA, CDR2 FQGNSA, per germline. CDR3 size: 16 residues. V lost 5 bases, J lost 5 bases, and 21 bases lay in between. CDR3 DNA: TGTGCCAGCAGCCTAGGGACAATCGGAAGTTGGGAGACCCAGTACTTC. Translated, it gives CASSLGTIGSWETQYF.

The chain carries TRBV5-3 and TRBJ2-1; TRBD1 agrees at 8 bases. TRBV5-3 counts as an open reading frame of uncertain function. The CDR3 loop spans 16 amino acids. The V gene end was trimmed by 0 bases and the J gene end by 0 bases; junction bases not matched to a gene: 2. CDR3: CARSLGTGISYNEQFF. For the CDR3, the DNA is TGTGCCAGAAGCTTGGGGACAGGGATCTCCTACAATGAGCAGTTCTTC.

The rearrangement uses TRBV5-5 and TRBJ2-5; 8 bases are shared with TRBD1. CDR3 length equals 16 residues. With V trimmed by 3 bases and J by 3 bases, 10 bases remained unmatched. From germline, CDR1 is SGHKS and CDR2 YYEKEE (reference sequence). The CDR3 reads CASSSPPGGQEETQYF. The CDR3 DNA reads TGTGCCAGCAGCTCTCCCCCAGGGGGCCAGGAAGAGACCCAGTACTTC.

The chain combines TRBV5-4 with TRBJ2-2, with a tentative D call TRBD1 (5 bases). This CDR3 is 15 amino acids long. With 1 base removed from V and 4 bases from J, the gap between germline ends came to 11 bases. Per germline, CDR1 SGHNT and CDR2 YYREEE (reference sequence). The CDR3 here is CASSLLGQITGELFF. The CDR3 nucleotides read TGTGCCAGCAGCTTGTTAGGACAAATCACCGGGGAGCTGTTTTTT.

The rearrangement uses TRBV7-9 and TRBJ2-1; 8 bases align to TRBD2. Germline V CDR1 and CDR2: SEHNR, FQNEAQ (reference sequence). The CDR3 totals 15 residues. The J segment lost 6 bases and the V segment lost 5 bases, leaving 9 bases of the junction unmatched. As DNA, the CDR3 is TGTGCCAGCAGCCTCAGCGGGAGAACCGGCAATGAGCAGTTCTTC. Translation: CASSLSGRTGNEQFF.

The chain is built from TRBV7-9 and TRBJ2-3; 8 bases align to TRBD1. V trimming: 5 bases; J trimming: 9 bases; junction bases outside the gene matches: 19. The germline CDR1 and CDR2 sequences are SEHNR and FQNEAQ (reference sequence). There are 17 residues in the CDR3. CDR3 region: CASSPFPRTQGDQTQYF. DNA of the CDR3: TGTGCCAGCAGCCCCTTCCCCCGGACACAGGGGGACCAGACGCAGTATTTT.

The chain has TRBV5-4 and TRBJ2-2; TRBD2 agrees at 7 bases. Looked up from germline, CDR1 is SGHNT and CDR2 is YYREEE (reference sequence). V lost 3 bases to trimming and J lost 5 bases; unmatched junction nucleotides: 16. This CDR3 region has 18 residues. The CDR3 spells CASSSIPGGAGRTGELFF. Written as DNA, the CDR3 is TGTGCCAGCAGCTCCATCCCGGGGGGAGCGGGGAGGACCGGGGAGCTGTTTTTT.

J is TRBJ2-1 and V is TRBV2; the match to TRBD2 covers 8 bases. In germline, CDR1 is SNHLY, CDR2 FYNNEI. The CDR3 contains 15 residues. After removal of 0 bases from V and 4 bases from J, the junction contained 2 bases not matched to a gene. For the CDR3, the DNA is TGTGCCAGCAGTGAAGCGCGGGAGGCATACAATGAGCAGTTCTTC. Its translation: CASSEAREAYNEQFF. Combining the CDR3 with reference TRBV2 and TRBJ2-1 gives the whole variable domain EPEVTQTPSHQVTQMGQEVILRCVPISNHLYFYWYRQILGQKVEFLVSFYNNEISEKSEIFDDQFSVERPDGSNFTLKIRSTKLEDSAMYFCASSEAREAYNEQFFGPGTRLTVL.

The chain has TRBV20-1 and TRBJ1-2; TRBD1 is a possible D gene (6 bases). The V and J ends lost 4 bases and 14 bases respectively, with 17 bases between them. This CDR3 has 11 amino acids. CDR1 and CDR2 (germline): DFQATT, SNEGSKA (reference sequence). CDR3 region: CSATEGDIETF. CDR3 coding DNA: TGCAGTGCTACCGAGGGGGATATTGAGACCTTC.